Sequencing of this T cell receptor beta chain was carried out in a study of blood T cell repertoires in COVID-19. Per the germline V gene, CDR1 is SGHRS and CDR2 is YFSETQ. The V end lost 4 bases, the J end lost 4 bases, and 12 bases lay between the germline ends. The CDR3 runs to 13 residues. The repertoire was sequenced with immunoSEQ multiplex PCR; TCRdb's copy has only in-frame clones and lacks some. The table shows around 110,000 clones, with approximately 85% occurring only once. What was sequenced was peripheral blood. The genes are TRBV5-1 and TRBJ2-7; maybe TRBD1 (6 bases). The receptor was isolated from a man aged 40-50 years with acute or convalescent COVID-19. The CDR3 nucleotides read TGCGCCAGCAGCACCAACAGGGAATACGAGCAGTACTTC. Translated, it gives CASSTNREYEQYF.